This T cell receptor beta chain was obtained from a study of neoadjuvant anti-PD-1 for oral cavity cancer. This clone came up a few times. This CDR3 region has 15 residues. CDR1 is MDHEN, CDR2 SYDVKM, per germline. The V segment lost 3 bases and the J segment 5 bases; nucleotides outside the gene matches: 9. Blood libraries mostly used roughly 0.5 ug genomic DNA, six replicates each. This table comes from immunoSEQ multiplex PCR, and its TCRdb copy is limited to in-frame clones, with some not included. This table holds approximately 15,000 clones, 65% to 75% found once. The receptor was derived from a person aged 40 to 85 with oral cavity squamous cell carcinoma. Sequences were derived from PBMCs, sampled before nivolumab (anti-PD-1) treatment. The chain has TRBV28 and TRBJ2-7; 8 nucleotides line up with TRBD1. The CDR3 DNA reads TGTGCCAGCAGTTTCCTGACAGGGGCAACGGACGAGCAGTACTTC. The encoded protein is CASSFLTGATDEQYF.